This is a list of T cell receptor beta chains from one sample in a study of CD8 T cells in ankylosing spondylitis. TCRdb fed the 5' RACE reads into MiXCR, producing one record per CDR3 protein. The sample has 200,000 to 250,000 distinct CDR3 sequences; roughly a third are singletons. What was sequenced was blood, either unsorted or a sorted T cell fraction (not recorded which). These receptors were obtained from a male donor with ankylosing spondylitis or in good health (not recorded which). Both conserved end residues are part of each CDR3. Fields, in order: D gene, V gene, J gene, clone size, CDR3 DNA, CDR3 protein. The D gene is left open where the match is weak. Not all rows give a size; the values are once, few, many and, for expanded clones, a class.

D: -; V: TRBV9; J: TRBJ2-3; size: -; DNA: TGTGCCAGCAGCCCCTGGGACCAGGAGATAAGCACAGATACGCAGTATTTT; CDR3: CASSPWDQEISTDTQYF
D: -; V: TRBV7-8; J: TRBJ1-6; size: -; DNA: TGTGCCAGCAGCTTTGGGGGGAAGGATTCACCCCTCCACTTT; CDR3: CASSFGGKDSPLHF
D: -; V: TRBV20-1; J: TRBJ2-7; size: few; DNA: TGCAGTGCTAGACCCGCAAGGGGAGGTGGCGAGCAGTACTTC; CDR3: CSARPARGGGEQYF
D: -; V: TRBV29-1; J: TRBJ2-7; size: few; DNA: TGCAGCGCGCGGCCGGGGGAAAACTACGAGCAGTACTTC; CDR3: CSARPGENYEQYF
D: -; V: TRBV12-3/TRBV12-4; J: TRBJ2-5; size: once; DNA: TGTGCCAGCAGTTCCGGGGGCCGACAAGAGACCCAGTACTTC; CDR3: CASSSGGRQETQYF
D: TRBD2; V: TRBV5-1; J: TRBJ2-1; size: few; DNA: TGCGCCAGCAGGCCCGGGACTAACCTCTACAATGAGCAGTTCTTC; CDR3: CASRPGTNLYNEQFF
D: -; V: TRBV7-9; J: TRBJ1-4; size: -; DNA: TGTGCCAGCAGCTTAGTGTCGGGGCAGCTGAATGAAAAACTGTTTTTT; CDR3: CASSLVSGQLNEKLFF
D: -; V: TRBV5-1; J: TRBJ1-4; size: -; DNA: TGCGCCAGCAGCTTAACAGGGTCTAATGAAAAACTGTTTTTT; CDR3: CASSLTGSNEKLFF
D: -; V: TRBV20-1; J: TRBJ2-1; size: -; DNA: TGCAGTGCTAGCCCTTACAGCTACTCCTACAATGAGCAGTTCTTC; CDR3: CSASPYSYSYNEQFF
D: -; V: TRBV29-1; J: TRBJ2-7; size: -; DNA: TGCAGCGTTGAGTTGGGACCGGACTACGAGCAGTACTTC; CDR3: CSVELGPDYEQYF
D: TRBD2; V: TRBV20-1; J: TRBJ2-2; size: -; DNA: TGCAGTGCTCCTCAGGGGCTAGCGGGTCGTAACACCGGGGAGCTGTTTTTT; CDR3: CSAPQGLAGRNTGELFF
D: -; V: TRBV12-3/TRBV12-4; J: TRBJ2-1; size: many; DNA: TGTGCCAGCAGCCTTTCAGGGATTGGGGAGCAGTTCTTC; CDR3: CASSLSGIGEQFF
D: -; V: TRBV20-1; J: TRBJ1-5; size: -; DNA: TGCAGTGCTATATACAGGGAGAATCAGCCCCAGCATTTT; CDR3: CSAIYRENQPQHF
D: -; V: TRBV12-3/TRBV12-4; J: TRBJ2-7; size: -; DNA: TGTGCCAGCAGTTTGCTAGGCCTAGCCCCCTCCGAGCAGTACTTC; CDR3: CASSLLGLAPSEQYF
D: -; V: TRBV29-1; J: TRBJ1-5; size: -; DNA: TGCAGCGTGGGGACGGTAGGTCAGCCCCAGCATTTT; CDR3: CSVGTVGQPQHF
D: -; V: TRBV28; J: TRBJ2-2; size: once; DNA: TGTGCCAGCAATAACAAGGCCGGGGAGCTGTTTTTT; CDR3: CASNNKAGELFF
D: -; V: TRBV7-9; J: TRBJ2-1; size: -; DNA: TGTGCCAGCAGCTCTAGAGACAGAGACAATGAGCAGTTCTTC; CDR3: CASSSRDRDNEQFF
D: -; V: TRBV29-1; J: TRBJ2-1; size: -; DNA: TGCAGCGTTGAAGATAGGTGGCAGGGTGTGAATGAGCAGTTCTTC; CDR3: CSVEDRWQGVNEQFF
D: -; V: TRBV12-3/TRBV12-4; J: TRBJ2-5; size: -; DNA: TGTGCCAGCAGTTTATCCCTTCCGCAAGAGACCCAGTACTTC; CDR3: CASSLSLPQETQYF
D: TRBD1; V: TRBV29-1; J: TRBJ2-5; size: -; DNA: TGCAGCGTGGTTCCGGGACAGGGTTCGGCGGAGACCCAGTACTTC; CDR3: CSVVPGQGSAETQYF
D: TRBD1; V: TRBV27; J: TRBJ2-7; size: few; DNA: TGTGCCAGCAGTAAAGGAGATGGGACAGAGCTCTACGAGCAGTACTTC; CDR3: CASSKGDGTELYEQYF
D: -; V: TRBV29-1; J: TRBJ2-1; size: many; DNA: TGCAGCGTTGATCGAGGGGATGGTGATGAGCAGTTCTTC; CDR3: CSVDRGDGDEQFF
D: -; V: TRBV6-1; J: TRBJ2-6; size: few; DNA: TGTGCCAGCAGAGCGTTATACTCTGGGGCCAACGTCCTGACTTTC; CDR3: CASRALYSGANVLTF
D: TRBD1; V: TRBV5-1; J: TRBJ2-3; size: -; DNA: TGCGCCAGCAGCTTGGAGGCAGGGGGCAGCACAGATACGCAGTATTTT; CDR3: CASSLEAGGSTDTQYF
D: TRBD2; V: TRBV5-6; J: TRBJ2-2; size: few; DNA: TGTGCCAGCAGCTTCGGGGCTAGCGGGGGACACACCGGGGAGCTGTTTTTT; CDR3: CASSFGASGGHTGELFF
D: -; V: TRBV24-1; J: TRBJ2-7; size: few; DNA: TGTGCCACCAGTGGTGAGGGCGAGCAGTACTTC; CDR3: CATSGEGEQYF
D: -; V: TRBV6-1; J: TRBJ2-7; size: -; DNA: TGTGCCAGCAAGGGCGGCAGGGCAGCCTACGAGCAGTACTTC; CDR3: CASKGGRAAYEQYF
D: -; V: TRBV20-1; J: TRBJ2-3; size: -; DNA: TGCAGTGCTTTTGCGGGGACCACAGATACGCAGTATTTT; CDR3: CSAFAGTTDTQYF
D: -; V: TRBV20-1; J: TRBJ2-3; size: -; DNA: TGCAGTGCCCACCCGGGGGACAACACAGATACGCAGTATTTT; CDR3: CSAHPGDNTDTQYF
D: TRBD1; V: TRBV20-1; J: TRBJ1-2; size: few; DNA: TGCAGTGCTAGAGATGGACAGGGATATGGCTACACCTTC; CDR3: CSARDGQGYGYTF